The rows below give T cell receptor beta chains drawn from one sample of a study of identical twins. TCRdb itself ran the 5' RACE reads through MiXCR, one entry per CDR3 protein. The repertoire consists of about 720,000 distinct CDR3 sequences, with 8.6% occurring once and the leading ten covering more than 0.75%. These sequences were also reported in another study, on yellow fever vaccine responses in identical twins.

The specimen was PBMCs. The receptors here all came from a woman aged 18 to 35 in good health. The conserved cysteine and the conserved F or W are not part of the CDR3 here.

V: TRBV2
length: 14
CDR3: ASSPGDYGGTDTQY

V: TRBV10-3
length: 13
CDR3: AISESWTEDNEQF

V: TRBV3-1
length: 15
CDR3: ASSQSGLAGNTGELF

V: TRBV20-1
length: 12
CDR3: SARAGGLGNEQF

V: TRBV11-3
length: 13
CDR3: ASRNDNGINCEQY

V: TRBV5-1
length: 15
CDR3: ASSSDGGLPLENEQF

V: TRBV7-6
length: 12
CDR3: ASSLGGLAGEQY

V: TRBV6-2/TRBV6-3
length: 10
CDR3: ASRQALYEQY

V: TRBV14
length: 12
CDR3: ASSPQRGVGEQY

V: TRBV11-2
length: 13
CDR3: ASSFRQGRSAEQY